The 16 T cell receptor beta chains reported below all come from one sample, sequenced in a study of T cells in narcolepsy (dated by TCRdb to 2016 to 2019). Library creation used the immunoSEQ multiplex PCR assay. TCRdb stores this immuneACCESS table with in-frame sequences only. Part of the clones is absent; in the studies checked, under half of the shortfall reflects unresolved V genes, and no reason is known for the rest. Here the sample has 36,000 or so clones; 87% occur a single time. The ten largest make up approximately 0.8% of the sample. The sequenced sample was CD45RA- memory CD4+ T cells from PBMCs. The meaning of the sample's cell subset or site label: memory T cells sorted ex vivo from peripheral blood. The source of these receptors is a human donor with narcolepsy.

V is TRBV10-3 and J is TRBJ1-3, with D perhaps matching TRBD1 (5 bases). V gave up 5 bases and J gave up 4 bases, with 12 bases separating them. Germline loops: CDR1 ENHRY, CDR2 SYGVKD. This CDR3 is 14 amino acids long. Written as DNA, the CDR3 is TGTGCCATCAGTCCAGGGCTTCAAGGAAACACCATATATTTT. Its protein is CAISPGLQGNTIYF.

This sequence joins TRBV9 and TRBJ2-7; a weak D match, TRBD1 (5 bases). The germline CDR1 and CDR2 sequences are SGDLS and YYNGEE. The CDR3 has 15 residues. V was trimmed by 4 bases and J by 0 bases, leaving 14 bases between them. The CDR3 reads CASSQTARNSYEQYF. CDR3 nucleotides: TGTGCCAGCAGCCAGACAGCTAGGAACTCCTACGAGCAGTACTTC.

The chain combines TRBV6-1 with TRBJ2-1; maybe TRBD1 (5 bases). Germline CDR1 is MNHNS and CDR2 is SASEGT. The CDR3 runs 13 residues. The V and J ends lost 2 bases and 6 bases respectively, with 8 bases between them. CDR3 amino acids: CASSESRGNEQFF. Written as DNA, the CDR3 is TGTGCCAGCAGTGAATCTAGGGGCAATGAGCAGTTCTTC.

With regard to this clone: A read error may account for a junction end that differs from germline. The chain has TRBV7-7 and TRBJ2-4; 10 bases agree with TRBD2. Looked up from germline, CDR1 is SSHAT and CDR2 is FNYEAQ (reference sequence). There are 18 residues in the CDR3. The CDR3 spells CASSLGLAGDEAKNIQYF. Written as DNA, the CDR3 is TGTGCTAGCAGCCTCGGGCTAGCGGGAGACGAAGCCAAAAACATTCAGTACTTC.

This rearrangement joins TRBV5-4 to TRBJ1-1; no firm D call. CDR3 length equals 12 residues. V shed 4 bases and J shed 7 bases, with 11 bases lying between them. CDR1 and CDR2 from the germline V gene are SGHNT and YYREEE (reference sequence). This CDR3 reads CASSQSNHEAFF. The CDR3, as DNA: TGTGCCAGCAGCCAATCCAACCATGAAGCTTTCTTT.

The chain carries TRBV30 and TRBJ1-1; tentative D call: TRBD1 (6 bases). Looked up from germline, CDR1 is GTSNPN and CDR2 is SVGIG (reference sequence). The CDR3 loop spans 12 amino acids. The V and J ends lost 3 bases and 5 bases respectively, with 10 bases between them. The CDR3 DNA follows: TGTGCCTGGAGGGCAGGGGCTACTGAAGCTTTCTTT. Amino acid sequence: CAWRAGATEAFF.

The chain couples TRBV5-1 to TRBJ1-1; no clear D. This CDR3 comprises 13 residues. V was clipped by 4 bases and J by 4 bases, with 11 bases between them. Per the germline V gene, CDR1 is SGHRS and CDR2 is YFSETQ. CDR3 DNA: TGCGCCAGCAGCGACCCTGGGGTCACTGAAGCTTTCTTT. It is translated as CASSDPGVTEAFF.

The chain joins TRBV12-2 to TRBJ2-3; the D call of TRBD1 is as the table states it, not checked on the DNA. TRBV12-2 corresponds to a pseudogene. The CDR3 length is 16 residues. CDR3 amino acids: CASRLAEQGARDTQYF. The CDR3 nucleotides read TGTGCAAGTCGCTTAGCGGAACAGGGGGCGCGGGATACGCAGTATTTT.

The chain employs TRBV2 and TRBJ2-7; D is tentatively TRBD1 or TRBD2 (5 bases each). There are 13 residues in the CDR3. Trimming took off 8 bases at V and 0 bases at J, with 11 bases between the two ends. Germline CDR1 is SNHLY and CDR2 is FYNNEI. The CDR3 nucleotides are TGTGCCAGCGGGACCGATGTCTCCTACGAGCAGTACTTC. Its translation is CASGTDVSYEQYF.

V usage is TRBV4-2 and J usage is TRBJ2-2; D is unclear. The germline V gene encodes CDR1 LGHNA and CDR2 YNFKEQ. CDR3 length: 16 residues. V was clipped by 4 bases and J by 6 bases, with 18 bases between them. CDR3 sequence reads: CASSPGQAKSSGELFF. The CDR3 DNA follows: TGTGCCAGCAGCCCCGGCCAGGCGAAGAGTTCCGGGGAGCTGTTTTTT.

The rearrangement joins TRBV19 to TRBJ2-4, with D perhaps matching TRBD1 (6 bases). Trimming cost V 4 bases and J 0 bases, with 7 bases left between them. Germline assignment: CDR1 LNHDA and CDR2 SQIVND (reference sequence). The CDR3 totals 14 residues. As DNA, the CDR3 is TGTGCCAGTAGTAGAGGGGGAGCCAAAAACATTCAGTACTTC. Protein product: CASSRGGAKNIQYF.

The chain couples TRBV6-5 to TRBJ2-7; D gene unclear. The CDR3 consists of 9 residues. V shed 8 bases and J shed 6 bases, with 5 bases lying between them. From germline, CDR1 is MNHEY and CDR2 SVGAGI. The CDR3 reads CASWSEQYF. CDR3 DNA: TGTGCCAGCTGGAGCGAGCAGTACTTC.

The genes are TRBV7-6 and TRBJ2-7; weak D call: TRBD1 (5 bases). CDR1 SGHVS and CDR2 FNYEAQ come from the germline V gene. The V gene lost 3 bases and the J gene lost 2 bases, with 23 bases spanning the gap. CDR3 size: 18 residues. CDR3 DNA sequence: TGTGCCAGCAGCTTGACAGTTACACCCACGCCCTGGCCCTACGAGCAGTACTTC. It specifies CASSLTVTPTPWPYEQYF.

The V call is TRBV2, the J call TRBJ2-2, with 8 bases fitting TRBD1. Germline CDR1 reads SNHLY; CDR2 reads FYNNEI. V lost 8 bases and J lost 6; bases outside the gene matches: 11. The CDR3 is 15 residues long. As DNA, the CDR3 is TGTGCCAGCCAGACGGACAGGGCAAACGCCGGGGAGCTGTTTTTT. As protein: CASQTDRANAGELFF.

This sequence joins TRBV19 and TRBJ1-5; weak D call: TRBD1 (5 bases). The CDR3 runs to 15 residues. Trimming removed 7 bases from V and 0 bases from J, with 13 bases in between. In germline, CDR1 is LNHDA, CDR2 SQIVND (reference sequence). This CDR3 reads CASIGGPFSNQPQHF. Written as DNA, the CDR3 is TGTGCCAGTATCGGGGGTCCTTTTAGCAATCAGCCCCAGCATTTT.

The chain uses TRBV5-4 and TRBJ2-1; 9 nucleotides align to TRBD2. Trimming at V came to 0 bases and at J to 4 bases, leaving 8 bases not matched to a gene. The CDR3 is 17 amino acids. Germline V lookup: CDR1 SGHNT, CDR2 YYREEE (reference sequence). The CDR3 loop reads CASSLGRSGGPYNEQFF. DNA of the CDR3: TGTGCCAGCAGCTTGGGGAGGAGCGGGGGGCCTTACAATGAGCAGTTCTTC.